Described below is a single T cell receptor beta chain sequence and its context. The antigen is undetermined. This record comes from a study of T cell responses to AZD1222 COVID-19 vaccine. Regarding the study as a whole: Regions 160-218 and 743-854 held dominance among vaccine-associated CD4 TCRs, which spanned spike. Seropositivity was recorded at baseline in only a handful of AZD1222 recipients. Recipients of two AZD1222 doses showed rising Spike-specific TCR breadth and depth.

TCRdb's copy holds only in-frame clones and misses some; the assay was immunoSEQ multiplex PCR. This sample carries fewer than 110,000 clones, less than 95% of them seen once, and the ten largest clones take 1.3%. This specimen was peripheral blood, taken on day 0 of AZD1222 vaccination. This clonotype was obtained from an adult in good health.

The CDR3 nucleotides are TGTGCCAGCAGCCCTGTGGGTGGGGTCACCGGGGAGCTGTTTTTT. This translates into CASSPVGGVTGELFF. The chain links TRBV7-9 to TRBJ2-2; D is ambiguous. V gave up 5 bases and J gave up 4 bases, with 14 bases separating them. The germline V gene encodes CDR1 SEHNR and CDR2 FQNEAQ (reference sequence). There are 15 residues in the CDR3. The full variable domain, completed using reference TRBV7-9 and TRBJ2-2, is DTGVSQNPRHKITKRGQNVTFRCDPISEHNRLYWYRQTLGQGPEFLTYFQNEAQLEKSRLLSDRFSAERPKGSFSTLEIQRTEQGDSAMYLCASSPVGGVTGELFFGEGSRLTVL.